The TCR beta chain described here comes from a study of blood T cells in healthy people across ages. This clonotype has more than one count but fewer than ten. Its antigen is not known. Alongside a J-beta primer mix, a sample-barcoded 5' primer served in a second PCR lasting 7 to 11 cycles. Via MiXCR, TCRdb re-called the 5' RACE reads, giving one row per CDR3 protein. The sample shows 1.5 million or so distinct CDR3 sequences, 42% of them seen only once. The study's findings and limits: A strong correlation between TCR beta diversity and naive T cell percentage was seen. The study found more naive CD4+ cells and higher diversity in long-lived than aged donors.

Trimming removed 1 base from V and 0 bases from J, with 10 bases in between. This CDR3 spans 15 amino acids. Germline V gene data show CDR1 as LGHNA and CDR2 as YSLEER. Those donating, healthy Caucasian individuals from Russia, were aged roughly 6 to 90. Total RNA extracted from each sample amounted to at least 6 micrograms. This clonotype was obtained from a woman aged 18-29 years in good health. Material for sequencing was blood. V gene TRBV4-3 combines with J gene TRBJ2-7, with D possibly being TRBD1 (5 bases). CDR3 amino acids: CASSQGRQSSYEQYF. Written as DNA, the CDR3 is TGCGCCAGCAGCCAAGGCAGACAGAGCTCCTACGAGCAGTACTTC.